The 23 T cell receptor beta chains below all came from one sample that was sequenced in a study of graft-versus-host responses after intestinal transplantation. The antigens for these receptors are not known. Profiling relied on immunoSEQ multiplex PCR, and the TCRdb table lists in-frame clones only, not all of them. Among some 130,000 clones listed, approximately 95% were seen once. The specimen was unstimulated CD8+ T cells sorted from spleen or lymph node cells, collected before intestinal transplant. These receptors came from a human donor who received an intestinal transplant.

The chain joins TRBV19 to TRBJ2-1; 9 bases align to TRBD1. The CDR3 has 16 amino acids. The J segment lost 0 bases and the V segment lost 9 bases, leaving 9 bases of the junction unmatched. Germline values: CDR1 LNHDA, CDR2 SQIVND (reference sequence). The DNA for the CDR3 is TGTGCCAGCACCCCGGGACAGGGTGTCTCCTACAATGAGCAGTTCTTC. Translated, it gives CASTPGQGVSYNEQFF.

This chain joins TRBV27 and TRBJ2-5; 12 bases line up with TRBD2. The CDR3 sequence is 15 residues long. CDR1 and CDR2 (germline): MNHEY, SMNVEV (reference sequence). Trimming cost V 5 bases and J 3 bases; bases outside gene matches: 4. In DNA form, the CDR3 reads TGTGCCAGCAGTGCCCGACTAGCGGGAGAAGAGACCCAGTACTTC. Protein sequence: CASSARLAGEETQYF.

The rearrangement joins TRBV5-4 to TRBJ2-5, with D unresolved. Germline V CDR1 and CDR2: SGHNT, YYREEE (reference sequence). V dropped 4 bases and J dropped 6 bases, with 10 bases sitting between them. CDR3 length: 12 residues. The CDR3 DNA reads TGTGCCAGCAGCCTAGACAAAAAGACCCAGTACTTC. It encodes CASSLDKKTQYF.

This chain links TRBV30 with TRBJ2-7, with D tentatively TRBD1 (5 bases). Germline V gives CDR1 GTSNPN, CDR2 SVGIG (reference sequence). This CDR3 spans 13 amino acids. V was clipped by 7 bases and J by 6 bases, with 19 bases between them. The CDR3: CASTSATGAEQYF. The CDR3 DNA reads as TGTGCCTCCACATCCGCGACTGGGGCCGAGCAGTACTTC.

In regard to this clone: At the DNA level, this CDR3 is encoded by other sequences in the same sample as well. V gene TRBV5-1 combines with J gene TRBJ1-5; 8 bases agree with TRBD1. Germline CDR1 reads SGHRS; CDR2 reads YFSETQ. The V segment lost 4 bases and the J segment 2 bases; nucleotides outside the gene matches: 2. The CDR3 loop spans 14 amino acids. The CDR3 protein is CASSPGQGNQPQHF. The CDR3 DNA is TGCGCCAGCAGCCCGGGACAGGGCAATCAGCCCCAGCATTTT.

CDR3 protein: CSVDRPGQGIIHEQFF. As DNA, the CDR3 is TGCAGCGTCGATCGTCCGGGACAGGGGATTATACATGAGCAGTTCTTC. The V call is TRBV29-1, the J call TRBJ2-1, with 10 positions matching TRBD1. This CDR3 is built from 16 residues. The trim removed 6 bases at V and 8 bases at J, leaving 16 bases unmatched. The V gene's germline CDR1 is SQVTM and CDR2 ANQGSEA.

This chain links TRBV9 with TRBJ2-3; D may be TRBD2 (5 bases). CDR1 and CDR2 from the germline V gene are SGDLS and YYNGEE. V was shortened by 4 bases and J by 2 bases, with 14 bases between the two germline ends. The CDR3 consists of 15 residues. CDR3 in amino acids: CASSRTGVATDTQYF. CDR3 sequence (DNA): TGTGCCAGCAGCAGGACTGGTGTCGCCACAGATACGCAGTATTTT. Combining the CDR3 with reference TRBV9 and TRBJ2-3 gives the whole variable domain DSGVTQTPKHLITATGQRVTLRCSPRSGDLSVYWYQQSLDQGLQFLIQYYNGEERAKGNILERFSAQQFPDLHSELNLSSLELGDSALYFCASSRTGVATDTQYFGPGTRLTVL.

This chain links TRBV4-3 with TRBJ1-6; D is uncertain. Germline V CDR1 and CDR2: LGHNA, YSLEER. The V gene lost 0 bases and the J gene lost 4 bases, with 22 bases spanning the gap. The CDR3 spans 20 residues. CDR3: CASSQDPVRKGGSYNSPLHF. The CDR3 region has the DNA TGCGCCAGCAGCCAAGACCCCGTCCGAAAGGGAGGTTCTTATAATTCACCCCTCCACTTT.

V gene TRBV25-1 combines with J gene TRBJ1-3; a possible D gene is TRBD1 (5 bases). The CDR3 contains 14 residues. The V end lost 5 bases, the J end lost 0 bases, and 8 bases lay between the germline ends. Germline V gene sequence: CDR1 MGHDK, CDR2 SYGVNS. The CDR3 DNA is TGTGCCAGCAGTCCAGGGTTCTCTGGAAACACCATATATTTT. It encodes CASSPGFSGNTIYF.

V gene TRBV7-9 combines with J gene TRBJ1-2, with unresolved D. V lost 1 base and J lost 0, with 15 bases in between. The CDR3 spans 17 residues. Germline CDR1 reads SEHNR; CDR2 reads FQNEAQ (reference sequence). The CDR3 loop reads CASSLEAAYITNYGYTF. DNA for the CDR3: TGTGCCAGCAGCTTAGAGGCAGCCTATATAACTAACTATGGCTACACCTTC.

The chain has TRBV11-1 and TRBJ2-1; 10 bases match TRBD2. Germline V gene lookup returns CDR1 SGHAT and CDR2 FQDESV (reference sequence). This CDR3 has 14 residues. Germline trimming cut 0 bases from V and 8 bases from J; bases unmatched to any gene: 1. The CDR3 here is CASSLALAGDEQFF. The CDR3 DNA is TGTGCCAGCAGCTTAGCGCTAGCGGGAGATGAGCAGTTCTTC.

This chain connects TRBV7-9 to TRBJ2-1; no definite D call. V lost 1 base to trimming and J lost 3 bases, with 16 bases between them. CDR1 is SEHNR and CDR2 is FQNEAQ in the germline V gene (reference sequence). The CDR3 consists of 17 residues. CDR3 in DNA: TGTGCCAGCAGCTTAGAAAGGTTCCGGGCCAGCTACAATGAGCAGTTCTTC. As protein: CASSLERFRASYNEQFF.

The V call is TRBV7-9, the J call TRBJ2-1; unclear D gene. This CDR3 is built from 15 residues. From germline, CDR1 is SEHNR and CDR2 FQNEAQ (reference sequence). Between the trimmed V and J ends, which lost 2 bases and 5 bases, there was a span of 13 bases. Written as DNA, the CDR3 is TGTGCCAGCAGCTTAACCCTCTCACCGAACAATGAGCAGTTCTTC. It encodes CASSLTLSPNNEQFF.

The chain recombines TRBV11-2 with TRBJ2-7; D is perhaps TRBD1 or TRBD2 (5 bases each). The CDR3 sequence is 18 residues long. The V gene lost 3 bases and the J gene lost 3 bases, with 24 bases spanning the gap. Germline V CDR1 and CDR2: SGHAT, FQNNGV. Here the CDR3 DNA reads TGTGCCAGCAGCTTTCCTAGGGACCGTACTGGGCCCAACTACGAGCAGTACTTC. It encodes CASSFPRDRTGPNYEQYF.

CDR3 sequence reads: CASSRLGYEQYF. CDR3 nucleotide sequence: TGTGCCAGCAGCCGGCTGGGGTACGAGCAGTACTTC. V is TRBV7-9 and J is TRBJ2-7; D not certain. Trimming removed 5 bases at V and 4 bases at J, with 9 bases between. The germline V gene has CDR1 SEHNR and CDR2 FQNEAQ (reference sequence). The CDR3 length is 12 residues. Full variable domain (remainder filled in from reference TRBV7-9 and TRBJ2-7): DTGVSQNPRHKITKRGQNVTFRCDPISEHNRLYWYRQTLGQGPEFLTYFQNEAQLEKSRLLSDRFSAERPKGSFSTLEIQRTEQGDSAMYLCASSRLGYEQYFGPGTRLTVT.

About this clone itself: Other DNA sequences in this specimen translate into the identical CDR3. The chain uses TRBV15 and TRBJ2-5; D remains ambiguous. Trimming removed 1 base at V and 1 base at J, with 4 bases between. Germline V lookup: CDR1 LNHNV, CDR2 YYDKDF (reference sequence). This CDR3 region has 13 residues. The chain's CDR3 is CATSRGRQETQYF. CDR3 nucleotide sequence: TGTGCCACCAGCAGAGGCCGCCAAGAGACCCAGTACTTC.

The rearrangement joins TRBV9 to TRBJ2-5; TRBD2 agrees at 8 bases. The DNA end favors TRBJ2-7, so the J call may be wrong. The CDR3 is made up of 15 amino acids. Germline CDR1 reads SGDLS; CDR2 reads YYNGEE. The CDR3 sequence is CASSARSGTIYEQYF. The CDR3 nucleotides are TGTGCCAGCAGCGCCCGTAGCGGGACAATCTACGAGCAGTACTTC.

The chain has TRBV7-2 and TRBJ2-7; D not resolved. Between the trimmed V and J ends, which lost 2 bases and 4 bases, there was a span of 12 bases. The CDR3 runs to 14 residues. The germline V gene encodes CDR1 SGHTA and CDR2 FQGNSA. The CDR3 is CASSLRRKSYEQYF. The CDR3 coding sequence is TGTGCCAGCAGCTTACGGAGAAAGTCTTACGAGCAGTACTTC.

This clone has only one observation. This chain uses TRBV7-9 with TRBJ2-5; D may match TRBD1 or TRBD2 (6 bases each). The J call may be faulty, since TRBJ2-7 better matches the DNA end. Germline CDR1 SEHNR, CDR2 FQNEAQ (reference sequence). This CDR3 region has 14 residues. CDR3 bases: TGTGCCAGCAGCCTACGGGGGCCGTCCTACGAGCAGTACTTC. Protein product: CASSLRGPSYEQYF.

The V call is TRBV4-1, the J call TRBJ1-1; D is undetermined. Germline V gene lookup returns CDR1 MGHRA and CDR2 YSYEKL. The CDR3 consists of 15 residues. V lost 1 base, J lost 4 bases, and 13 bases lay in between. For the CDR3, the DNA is TGCGCCAGCAGCCAAGTACCCGGAGGTGGCACTGAAGCTTTCTTT. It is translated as CASSQVPGGGTEAFF.

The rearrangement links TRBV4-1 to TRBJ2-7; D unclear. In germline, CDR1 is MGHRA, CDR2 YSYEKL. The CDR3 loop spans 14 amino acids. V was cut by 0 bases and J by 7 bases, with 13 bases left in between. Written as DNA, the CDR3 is TGCGCCAGCAGCCAAGATAACGGGTCTAGGGAGCAGTACTTC. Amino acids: CASSQDNGSREQYF.

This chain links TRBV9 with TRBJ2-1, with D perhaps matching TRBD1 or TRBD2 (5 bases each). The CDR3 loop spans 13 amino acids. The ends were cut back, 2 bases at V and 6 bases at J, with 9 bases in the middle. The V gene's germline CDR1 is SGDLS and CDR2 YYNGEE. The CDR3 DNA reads TGTGCCAGCAGCGTGGGGGAACTCAATGAGCAGTTCTTC. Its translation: CASSVGELNEQFF.

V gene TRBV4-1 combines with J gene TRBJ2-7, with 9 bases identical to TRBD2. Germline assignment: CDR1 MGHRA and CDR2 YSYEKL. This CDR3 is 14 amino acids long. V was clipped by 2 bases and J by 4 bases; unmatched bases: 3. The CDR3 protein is CASSQLAGTYEQYF. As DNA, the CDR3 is TGCGCCAGCAGCCAACTAGCGGGGACGTACGAGCAGTACTTC.